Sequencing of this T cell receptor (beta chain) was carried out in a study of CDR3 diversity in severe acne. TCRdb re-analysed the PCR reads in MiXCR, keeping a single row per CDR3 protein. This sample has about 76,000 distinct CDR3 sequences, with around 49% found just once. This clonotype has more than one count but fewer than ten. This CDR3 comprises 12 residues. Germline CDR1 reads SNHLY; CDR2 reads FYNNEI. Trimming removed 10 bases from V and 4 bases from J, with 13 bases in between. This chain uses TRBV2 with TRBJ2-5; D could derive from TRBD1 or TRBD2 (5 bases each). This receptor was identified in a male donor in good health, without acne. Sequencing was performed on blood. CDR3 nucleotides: TGTGCCACCCCTGGGACGGGAGAGACCCAGTACTTC. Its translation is CATPGTGETQYF.